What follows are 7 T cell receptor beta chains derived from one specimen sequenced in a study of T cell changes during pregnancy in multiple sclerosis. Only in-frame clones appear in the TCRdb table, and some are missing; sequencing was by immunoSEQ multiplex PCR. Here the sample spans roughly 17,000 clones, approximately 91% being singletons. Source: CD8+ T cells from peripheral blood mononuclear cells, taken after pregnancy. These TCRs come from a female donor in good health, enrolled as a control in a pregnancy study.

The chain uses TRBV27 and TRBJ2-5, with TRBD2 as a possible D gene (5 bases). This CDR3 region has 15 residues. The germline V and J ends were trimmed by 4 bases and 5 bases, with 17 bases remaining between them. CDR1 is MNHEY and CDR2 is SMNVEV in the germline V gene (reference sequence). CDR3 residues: CASSSDYSERETQYF. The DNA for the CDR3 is TGTGCCAGCAGTTCTGATTACAGTGAGCGGGAGACCCAGTACTTC.

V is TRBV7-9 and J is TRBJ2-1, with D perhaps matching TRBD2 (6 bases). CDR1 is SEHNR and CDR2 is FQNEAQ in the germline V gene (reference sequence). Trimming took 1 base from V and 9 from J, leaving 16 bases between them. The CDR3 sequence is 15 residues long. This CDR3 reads CASSLEGLDGIEQFF. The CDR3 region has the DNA TGTGCCAGCAGCTTAGAGGGACTTGACGGTATTGAGCAGTTCTTC.

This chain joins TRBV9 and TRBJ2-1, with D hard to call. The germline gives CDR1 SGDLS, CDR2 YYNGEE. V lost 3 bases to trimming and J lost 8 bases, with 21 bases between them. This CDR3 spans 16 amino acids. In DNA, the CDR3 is TGTGCCAGCAGCGCCGGGTGGAGTATAGGTGGCGATGAGCAGTTCTTC. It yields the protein CASSAGWSIGGDEQFF.

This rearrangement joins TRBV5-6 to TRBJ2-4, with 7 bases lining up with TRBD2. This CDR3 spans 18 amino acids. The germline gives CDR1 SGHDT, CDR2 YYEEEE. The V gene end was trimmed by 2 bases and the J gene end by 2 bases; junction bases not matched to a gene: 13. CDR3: CASSFLRGSYVTKNIQYF. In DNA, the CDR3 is TGTGCCAGCAGCTTTTTGCGGGGGTCGTATGTAACCAAAAACATTCAGTACTTC.

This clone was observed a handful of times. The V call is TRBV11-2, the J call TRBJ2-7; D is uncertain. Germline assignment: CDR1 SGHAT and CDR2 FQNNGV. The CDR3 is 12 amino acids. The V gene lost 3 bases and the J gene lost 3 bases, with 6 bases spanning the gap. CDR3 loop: CASSLIGYEQYF. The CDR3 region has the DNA TGTGCCAGCAGCTTGATCGGCTACGAGCAGTACTTC.

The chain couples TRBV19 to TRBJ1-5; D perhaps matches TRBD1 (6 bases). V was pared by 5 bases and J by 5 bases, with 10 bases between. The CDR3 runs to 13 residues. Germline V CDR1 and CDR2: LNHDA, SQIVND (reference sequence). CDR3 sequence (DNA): TGTGCCAGTAGTCTCGCAGGGGATCAGCCCCAGCATTTT. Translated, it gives CASSLAGDQPQHF.

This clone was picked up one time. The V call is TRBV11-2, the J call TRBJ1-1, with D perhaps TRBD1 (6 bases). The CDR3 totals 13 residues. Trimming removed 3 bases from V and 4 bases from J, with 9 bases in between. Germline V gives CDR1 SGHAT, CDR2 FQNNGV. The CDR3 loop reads CASSLGAGTEAFF. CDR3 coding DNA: TGTGCCAGCAGCTTGGGGGCAGGCACTGAAGCTTTCTTT.